Presented here are 19 T cell receptor beta chains from one specimen sequenced in a study of identical twins. TCRdb reprocessed the 5' RACE reads via MiXCR and lists one record per CDR3 protein. In the table there are more than 250,000 distinct CDR3 sequences, roughly 8.6% of which are singletons. Another study also made use of these data, one on yellow fever vaccine responses in identical twins.

Sequencing was done on a sample of memory (CD45RO+) T cells sorted from blood. The receptor source for this set is a young woman in good health.

CDR3 loop: CASSSAGTPQYF. The CDR3 nucleotides are TGTGCCAGCAGTTCCGCCGGGACTCCGCAGTATTTT. The rearrangement links TRBV27 to TRBJ2-3; D might be TRBD2 (6 bases). The CDR3 covers 12 residues. Germline CDR1 reads MNHEY; CDR2 reads SMNVEV (reference sequence). Trimming removed 4 bases from V and 10 bases from J, with 12 bases in between.

The rearrangement uses TRBV2 and TRBJ2-7, with a tentative D call TRBD1 (6 bases). V was clipped by 8 bases and J by 7 bases, with 18 bases between them. The CDR3 spans 13 residues. Germline-derived CDR1 and CDR2 are SNHLY and FYNNEI. CDR3 loop: CASDRTLLGEQYV. The CDR3 coding sequence is TGTGCCAGCGACAGGACCCTCCTGGGAGAGCAGTACGTC.

This clonotype came up once. The V call is TRBV27, the J call TRBJ2-1; 8 bases align to TRBD2. CDR1 is MNHEY and CDR2 is SMNVEV in the germline V gene (reference sequence). J gave up 7 bases and V 7 bases, and 9 bases lay outside the gene matches. The CDR3 runs 14 residues. The CDR3 loop reads CASTLRSGGNEQFF. The DNA for the CDR3 is TGTGCCAGCACCCTACGAAGCGGGGGAAATGAGCAGTTCTTC.

This clonotype has ten or more counts. V usage is TRBV29-1 and J usage is TRBJ2-1, with D possibly TRBD1 on 6 matching bases. This CDR3 contains 11 residues. Germline V gives CDR1 SQVTM, CDR2 ANQGSEA. V was trimmed by 4 bases and J by 9 bases, leaving 10 bases between them. The CDR3 DNA is TGCAGCGTTGGGGACACCGGTGAGCAGTTCTTC. Protein: CSVGDTGEQFF.

As to this clonotype: A much larger clone differs by one base, so this may be a read error. CDR3 protein: CASSRGWSYEQYF. The CDR3 DNA reads TGTGCCAGCAGCCGAGGGTGGTCCTACGAGCAGTACTTC. The chain combines TRBV12-3 or TRBV12-4 with TRBJ2-7, with D maybe TRBD2 (5 bases). This CDR3 has 13 amino acids. Trimming removed 6 bases at V and 1 base at J, with 10 bases between.

Ten or more counts support this clonotype. The CDR3 is CASSQDEAGWRLDEQFF. The CDR3 DNA sequence: TGTGCCAGCAGCCAAGATGAGGCGGGATGGCGTCTAGATGAGCAGTTCTTC. This chain connects TRBV14 to TRBJ2-1; D possibly corresponds to TRBD2 (6 bases). Germline CDR1 SGHDN, CDR2 FVKESK. CDR3 length: 17 residues. V lost 0 bases, J lost 8 bases, and 20 bases lay in between. The whole variable domain, remainder taken from reference TRBV14 and TRBJ2-1, is EAGVTQFPSHSVIEKGQTVTLRCDPISGHDNLYWYRRVMGKEIKFLLHFVKESKQDESGMPNNRFLAERTGGTYSTLKVQPAELEDSGVYFCASSQDEAGWRLDEQFFGPGTRLTVL.

The gene calls are TRBV19 and TRBJ2-2; the match to TRBD1 covers 10 bases. The J segment lost 6 bases and the V segment lost 7 bases, leaving 8 bases of the junction unmatched. The CDR3 is 15 amino acids. Germline values: CDR1 LNHDA, CDR2 SQIVND (reference sequence). CDR3 nucleotide sequence: TGTGCCAGTAACCGACAGGGGGCTGGTTCCGGGGAGCTGTTTTTT. It specifies CASNRQGAGSGELFF.

Concerning this clonotype: One end of the junction varies from germline; a read error may be responsible. J is TRBJ2-5 and V is TRBV20-1, with no clear D. The V gene's germline CDR1 is DFQATT and CDR2 SNEGSKA (reference sequence). The CDR3 consists of 14 residues. CDR3 loop: CCARAVGWEETQYF. The CDR3 nucleotides read TGCTGTGCTAGGGCGGTAGGGTGGGAAGAGACCCAGTACTTC.

This clonotype was seen a few times. The V gene is TRBV24-1, the J gene TRBJ2-2, with no clear D. The V end was cut by 3 bases, the J end by 1 base, with 8 bases between. Germline loops: CDR1 KGHDR, CDR2 SFDVKD. This CDR3 comprises 15 residues. The CDR3 protein is CATSDKVRNTGELFF. The DNA for the CDR3 is TGTGCCACCAGTGATAAGGTTAGGAACACCGGGGAGCTGTTTTTT.

This clonotype showed up just a few times. The chain uses TRBV29-1 and TRBJ2-5, with D unclear. Trimming left V 6 bases short and J 12 bases short, with 14 bases between. Germline loops: CDR1 SQVTM, CDR2 ANQGSEA. The CDR3 length is 10 residues. As DNA, the CDR3 is TGCAGCGTCAACTCGGACGCGGAGTACTTC. Residues: CSVNSDAEYF.

In its sample, this clonotype was seen many times. The chain employs TRBV5-6 and TRBJ1-1; D gene unclear. CDR3 length equals 11 residues. Germline loops: CDR1 SGHDT, CDR2 YYEEEE. Trimming stripped 6 bases from V and 1 base from J, with 4 bases between. CDR3 residues: CASTRNTEAFF. The DNA for the CDR3 is TGTGCCAGCACGCGGAACACTGAAGCTTTCTTT.

This chain links TRBV27 with TRBJ1-2; D perhaps matches TRBD1 (5 bases). V lost 2 bases to trimming and J lost 3 bases, with 16 bases between them. The CDR3 runs 16 residues. Germline CDR1 reads MNHEY; CDR2 reads SMNVEV (reference sequence). The CDR3 DNA is TGTGCCAGCAGTTTACGGGGCCCACCCAATTACTATGGCTACACCTTC. This gives the protein CASSLRGPPNYYGYTF.

This clonotype was found a few times. The chain has TRBV20-1 and TRBJ1-1, with D possibly being TRBD1 (6 bases). Trimming removed 7 bases from V and 1 base from J, with 13 bases in between. Per germline, CDR1 DFQATT and CDR2 SNEGSKA (reference sequence). The CDR3 runs to 13 residues. CDR3 nucleotides: TGCAGTGTCCCGACAGGAAAGAACACTGAAGCTTTCTTT. Translation gives CSVPTGKNTEAFF.

This clonotype was detected a few times. CDR3 bases: TGTGCCAGCAGCATAACTACCTACGAGCAGTACTTC. It codes for CASSITTYEQYF. The rearrangement joins TRBV6-2 or TRBV6-3 to TRBJ2-7, with no clear D. Germline V gene lookup returns CDR1 MNHEY and CDR2 SVGEGT. Trimming left V 6 bases short and J 2 bases short, with 8 bases between. This CDR3 has 12 residues.

V and J are TRBV27 and TRBJ1-5, with 8 nucleotides matching TRBD1. Germline CDR1 and CDR2: MNHEY and SMNVEV (reference sequence). The CDR3 runs 15 residues. V shed 7 bases and J 5 bases; nucleotides not matched to a gene: 10. CDR3 sequence reads: CASMLGAGGYQPQHF. The CDR3 DNA reads as TGTGCCAGCATGCTTGGGGCAGGGGGCTATCAGCCCCAGCATTTT.

The gene calls are TRBV9 and TRBJ1-1; D gene ambiguous. Looked up from germline, CDR1 is SGDLS and CDR2 is YYNGEE. The CDR3 totals 14 residues. V lost 0 bases to trimming and J lost 3 bases, with 9 bases between them. The CDR3, as DNA: TGTGCCAGCAGCGTAGAATGGTGGGACACTGAAGCTTTCTTT. It translates to CASSVEWWDTEAFF.

The table lists this clonotype with many counts. The chain combines TRBV12-3 or TRBV12-4 with TRBJ2-2; TRBD2 is a possible D gene (5 bases). The V end lost 6 bases, the J end lost 3 bases, and 14 bases lay between the germline ends. The CDR3 contains 15 residues. DNA for the CDR3: TGTGCCAGCAGCTACGGAGAGGGAGACACCGGGGAGCTGTTTTTT. Translation: CASSYGEGDTGELFF.

In its sample, this clonotype was seen many times. The J gene is TRBJ2-1, the V gene TRBV3-1, with no clear D. Germline CDR1 and CDR2: LGHDT and YNNKEL (reference sequence). The CDR3 runs 14 residues. Trimming removed 0 bases at V and 9 bases at J, with 12 bases between. Here the CDR3 reads CASSQDPRSVEQFF. The CDR3 DNA reads TGTGCCAGCAGCCAAGATCCAAGATCGGTTGAGCAGTTCTTC.

The sample holds a few counts of this clonotype. The chain links TRBV2 to TRBJ1-1; D gene unclear. Germline V lookup: CDR1 SNHLY, CDR2 FYNNEI. The CDR3 contains 13 residues. The germline V and J ends were trimmed by 1 base and 3 bases, with 6 bases remaining between them. CDR3 loop: CASSEETDTEAFF. As DNA, the CDR3 is TGTGCCAGCAGTGAAGAGACGGACACTGAAGCTTTCTTT. The full variable domain, in which reference TRBV2 and TRBJ1-1 provide the parts outside the CDR3, is EPEVTQTPSHQVTQMGQEVILRCVPISNHLYFYWYRQILGQKVEFLVSFYNNEISEKSEIFDDQFSVERPDGSNFTLKIRSTKLEDSAMYFCASSEETDTEAFFGQGTRLTVV.